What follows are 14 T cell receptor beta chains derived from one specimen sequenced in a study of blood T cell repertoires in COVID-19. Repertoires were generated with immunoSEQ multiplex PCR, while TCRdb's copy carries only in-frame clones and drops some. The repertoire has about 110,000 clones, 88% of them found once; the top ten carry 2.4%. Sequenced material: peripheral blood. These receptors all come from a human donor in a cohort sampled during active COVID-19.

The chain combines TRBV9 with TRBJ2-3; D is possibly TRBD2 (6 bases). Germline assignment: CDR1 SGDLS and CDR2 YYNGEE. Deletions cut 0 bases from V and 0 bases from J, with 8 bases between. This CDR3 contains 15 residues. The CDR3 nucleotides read TGTGCCAGCAGCGTAGACGCGGGGAGCACAGATACGCAGTATTTT. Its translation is CASSVDAGSTDTQYF.

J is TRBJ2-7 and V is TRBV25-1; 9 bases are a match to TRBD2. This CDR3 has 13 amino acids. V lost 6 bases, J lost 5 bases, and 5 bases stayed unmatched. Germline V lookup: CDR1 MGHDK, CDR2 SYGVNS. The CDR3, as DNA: TGTGCCAGCAGCTTTAGCGGGAGCCACGAGCAGTACTTC. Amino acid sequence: CASSFSGSHEQYF.

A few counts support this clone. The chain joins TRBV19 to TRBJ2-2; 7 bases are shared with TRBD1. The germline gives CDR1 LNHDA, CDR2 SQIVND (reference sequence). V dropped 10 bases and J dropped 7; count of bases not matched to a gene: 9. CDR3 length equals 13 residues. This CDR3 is CATSDRWNGELFF. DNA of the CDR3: TGTGCCACCTCGGACAGGTGGAACGGGGAGCTGTTTTTT.

This CDR3 is CASNTGTGRSSKGYTF. The CDR3 nucleotides read TGTGCCAGCAACACAGGGACGGGCCGGTCGTCTAAGGGCTACACCTTC. The chain combines TRBV28 with TRBJ1-2, with D maybe TRBD1 (6 bases). Germline CDR1 and CDR2: MDHEN and SYDVKM. The CDR3 length is 16 residues. The V end lost 7 bases, the J end lost 8 bases, and 26 bases lay between the germline ends.

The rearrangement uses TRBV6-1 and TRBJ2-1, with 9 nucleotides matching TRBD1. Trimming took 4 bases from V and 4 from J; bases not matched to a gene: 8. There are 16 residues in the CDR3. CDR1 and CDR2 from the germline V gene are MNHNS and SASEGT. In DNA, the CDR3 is TGTGCCAGCAGTGCCTACCGGGACAGGGTTTACAATGAGCAGTTCTTC. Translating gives CASSAYRDRVYNEQFF.

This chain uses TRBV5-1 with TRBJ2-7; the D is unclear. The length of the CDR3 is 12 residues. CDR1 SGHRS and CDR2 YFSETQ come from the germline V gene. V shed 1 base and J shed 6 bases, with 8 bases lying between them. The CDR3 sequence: CASSLYSSEQYF. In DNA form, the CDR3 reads TGCGCCAGCAGCTTGTACAGTTCCGAGCAGTACTTC.

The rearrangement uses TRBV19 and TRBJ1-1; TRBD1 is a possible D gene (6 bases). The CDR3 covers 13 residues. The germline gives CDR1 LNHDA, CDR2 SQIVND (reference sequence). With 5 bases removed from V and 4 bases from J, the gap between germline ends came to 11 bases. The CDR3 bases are TGTGCCAGTAGTGTGGACAGTTCCACTGAAGCTTTCTTT. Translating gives CASSVDSSTEAFF.

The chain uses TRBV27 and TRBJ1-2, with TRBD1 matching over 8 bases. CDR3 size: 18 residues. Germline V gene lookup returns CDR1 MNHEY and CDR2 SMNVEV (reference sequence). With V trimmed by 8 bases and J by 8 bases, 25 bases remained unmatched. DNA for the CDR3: TGTGCCAGCGCACTCGCAGGGACAGGACTTACTCTTTTGGGAGGCTACACCTTC. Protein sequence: CASALAGTGLTLLGGYTF.

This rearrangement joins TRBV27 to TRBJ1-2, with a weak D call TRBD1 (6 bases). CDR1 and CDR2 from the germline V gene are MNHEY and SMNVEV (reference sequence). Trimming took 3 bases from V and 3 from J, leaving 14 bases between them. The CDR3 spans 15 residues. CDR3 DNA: TGTGCCAGCAGTTTTACAGGGTATTTCGACTATGGCTACACCTTC. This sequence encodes CASSFTGYFDYGYTF.

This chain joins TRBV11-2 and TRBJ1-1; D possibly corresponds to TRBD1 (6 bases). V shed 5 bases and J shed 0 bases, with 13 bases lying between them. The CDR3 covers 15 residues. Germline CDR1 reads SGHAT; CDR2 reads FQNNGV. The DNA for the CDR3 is TGTGCCAGCAGCCTACATACAGGGATGAACACTGAAGCTTTCTTT. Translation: CASSLHTGMNTEAFF.

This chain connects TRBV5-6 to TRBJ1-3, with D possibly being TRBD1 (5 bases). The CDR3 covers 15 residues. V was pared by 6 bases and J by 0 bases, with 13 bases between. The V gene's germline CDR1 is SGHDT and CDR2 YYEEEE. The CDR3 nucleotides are TGTGCCAGCAATTCCGGACACACCTCTGGAAACACCATATATTTT. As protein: CASNSGHTSGNTIYF.

CDR3 loop: CASSSRTEQYF. In nucleotides, the CDR3 is TGTGCCAGCAGTTCCCGGACAGAGCAGTACTTC. The chain employs TRBV28 and TRBJ2-7; the D gene is possibly TRBD1 (5 bases). The CDR3 is 11 residues long. The germline V gene encodes CDR1 MDHEN and CDR2 SYDVKM. Trimming removed 4 bases from V and 7 bases from J, with 8 bases in between. The variable domain in full, completed from reference TRBV28 and TRBJ2-7, reads DVKVTQSSRYLVKRTGEKVFLECVQDMDHENMFWYRQDPGLGLRLIYFSYDVKMKEKGDIPEGYSVSREKKERFSLILESASTNQTSMYLCASSSRTEQYFGPGTRLTVT.

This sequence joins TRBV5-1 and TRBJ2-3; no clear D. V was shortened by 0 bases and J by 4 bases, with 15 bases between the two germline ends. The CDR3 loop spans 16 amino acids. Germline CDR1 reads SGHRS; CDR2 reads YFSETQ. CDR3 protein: CASSLARRRSADTQYF. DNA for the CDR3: TGCGCCAGCAGCTTGGCCCGTCGCAGGTCAGCAGATACGCAGTATTTT.

CDR3: CASNTGFLGQPQHF. The DNA of the CDR3 is TGTGCCAGTAACACAGGGTTTCTGGGTCAGCCCCAGCATTTT. The chain is built from TRBV19 and TRBJ1-5, with D possibly being TRBD1 (6 bases). Germline V lookup: CDR1 LNHDA, CDR2 SQIVND (reference sequence). This CDR3 is built from 14 residues. V lost 7 bases and J 6 bases, leaving 16 bases between the germline ends.